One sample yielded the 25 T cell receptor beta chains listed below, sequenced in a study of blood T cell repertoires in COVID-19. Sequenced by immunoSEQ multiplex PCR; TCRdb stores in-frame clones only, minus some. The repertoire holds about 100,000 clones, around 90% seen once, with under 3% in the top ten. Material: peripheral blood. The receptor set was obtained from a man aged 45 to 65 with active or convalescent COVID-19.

Here the CDR3 DNA reads TGTGCCAGCACCCTTACCCGGGTGAGCACTGAAGCTTTCTTT. Amino acids: CASTLTRVSTEAFF. This chain links TRBV11-2 with TRBJ1-1; no clear D. V was cut by 7 bases and J by 4 bases, with 16 bases left in between. The CDR3 totals 14 residues. Per the germline V gene, CDR1 is SGHAT and CDR2 is FQNNGV.

This CDR3 reads CSAGPNYGYTF. In DNA, the CDR3 is TGCAGTGCCGGTCCTAACTATGGCTACACCTTC. The rearrangement uses TRBV20-1 and TRBJ1-2; D remains ambiguous. Germline CDR1 is DFQATT and CDR2 is SNEGSKA (reference sequence). The CDR3 consists of 11 residues. Trimming cost V 6 bases and J 0 bases, with 5 bases left between them.

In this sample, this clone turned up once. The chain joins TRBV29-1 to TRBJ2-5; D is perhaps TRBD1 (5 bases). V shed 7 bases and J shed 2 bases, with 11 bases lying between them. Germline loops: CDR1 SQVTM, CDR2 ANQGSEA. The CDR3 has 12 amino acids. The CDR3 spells CSAQGGQETQYF. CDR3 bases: TGCAGCGCCCAGGGTGGACAAGAGACCCAGTACTTC.

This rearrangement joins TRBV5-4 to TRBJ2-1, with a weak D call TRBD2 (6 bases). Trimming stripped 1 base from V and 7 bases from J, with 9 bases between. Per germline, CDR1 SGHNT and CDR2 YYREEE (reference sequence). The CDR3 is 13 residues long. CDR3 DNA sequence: TGTGCCAGCAGCTTGTCGGCGGGAAATGAGCAGTTCTTC. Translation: CASSLSAGNEQFF.

The CDR3 here is CASSSPSGGGADTQYF. The CDR3, as DNA: TGTGCCAGCAGCTCCCCCAGCGGCGGGGGGGCAGATACGCAGTATTTT. V usage is TRBV7-2 and J usage is TRBJ2-3; 9 bases align to TRBD2. J was trimmed by 4 bases and V by 4 bases; bases with no gene match: 9. This CDR3 region has 16 residues. CDR1 SGHTA and CDR2 FQGNSA come from the germline V gene.

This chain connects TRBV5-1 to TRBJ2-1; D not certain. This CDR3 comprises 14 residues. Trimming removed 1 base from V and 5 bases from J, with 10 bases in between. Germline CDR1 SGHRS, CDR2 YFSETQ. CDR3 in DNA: TGCGCCAGCAGCTTGCTGATAACTAACAATGAGCAGTTCTTC. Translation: CASSLLITNNEQFF.

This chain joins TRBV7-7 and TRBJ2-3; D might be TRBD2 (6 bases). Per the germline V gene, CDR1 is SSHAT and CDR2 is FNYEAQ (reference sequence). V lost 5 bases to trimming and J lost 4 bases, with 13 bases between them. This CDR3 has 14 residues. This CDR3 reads CASSPGTPPDTQYF. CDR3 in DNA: TGTGCCAGCAGCCCTGGGACTCCTCCAGATACGCAGTATTTT.

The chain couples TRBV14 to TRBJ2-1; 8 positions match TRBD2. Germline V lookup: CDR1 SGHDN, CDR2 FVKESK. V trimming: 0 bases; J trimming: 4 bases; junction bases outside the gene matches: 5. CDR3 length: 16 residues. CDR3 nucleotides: TGTGCCAGCAGCCAAGAACCGGGGGGGTTATACAATGAGCAGTTCTTC. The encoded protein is CASSQEPGGLYNEQFF.

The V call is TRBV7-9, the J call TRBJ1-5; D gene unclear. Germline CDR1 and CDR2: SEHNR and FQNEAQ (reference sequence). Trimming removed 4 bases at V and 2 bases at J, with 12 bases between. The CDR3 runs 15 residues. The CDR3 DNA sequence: TGTGCCAGCAGCTCCGGGTCGTGGGGCAATCAGCCCCAGCATTTT. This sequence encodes CASSSGSWGNQPQHF.

CDR3 sequence: CASSEEGTGSEKLFF. The CDR3 region has the DNA TGTGCCAGCAGTGAAGAAGGGACAGGGTCCGAAAAACTGTTTTTT. The chain links TRBV6-1 to TRBJ1-4; 9 bases are a match to TRBD1. Trimming at V came to 1 base and at J to 8 bases, leaving 5 bases not matched to a gene. Germline V gene lookup returns CDR1 MNHNS and CDR2 SASEGT. This CDR3 contains 15 residues.

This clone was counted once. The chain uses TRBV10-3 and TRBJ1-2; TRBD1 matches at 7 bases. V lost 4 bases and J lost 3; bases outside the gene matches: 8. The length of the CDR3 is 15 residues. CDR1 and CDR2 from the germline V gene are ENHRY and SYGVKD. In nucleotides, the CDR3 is TGTGCCATCAGTGGACAACAGGGGCAATACTATGGCTACACCTTC. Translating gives CAISGQQGQYYGYTF.

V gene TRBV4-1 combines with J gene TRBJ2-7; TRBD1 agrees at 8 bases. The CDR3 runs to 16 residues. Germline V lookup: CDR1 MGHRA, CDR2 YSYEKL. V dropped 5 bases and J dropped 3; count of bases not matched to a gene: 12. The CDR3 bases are TGCGCCAGCAGCAAAATCTACAGGGGGACGAACTACGAGCAGTACGTC. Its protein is CASSKIYRGTNYEQYV.

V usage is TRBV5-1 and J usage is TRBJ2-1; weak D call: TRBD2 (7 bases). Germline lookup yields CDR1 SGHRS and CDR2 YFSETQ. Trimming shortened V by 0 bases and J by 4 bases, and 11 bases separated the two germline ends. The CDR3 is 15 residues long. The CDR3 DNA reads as TGCGCCAGCAGCTTGGAAGGGGGGGATTACAATGAGCAGTTCTTC. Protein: CASSLEGGDYNEQFF.

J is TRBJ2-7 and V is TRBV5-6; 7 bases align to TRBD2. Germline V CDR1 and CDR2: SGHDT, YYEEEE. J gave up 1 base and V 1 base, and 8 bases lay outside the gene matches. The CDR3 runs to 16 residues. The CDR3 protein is CASSLWSGVRSYEQYF. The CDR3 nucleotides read TGTGCCAGCAGCTTGTGGAGCGGGGTTCGGTCCTACGAGCAGTACTTC.

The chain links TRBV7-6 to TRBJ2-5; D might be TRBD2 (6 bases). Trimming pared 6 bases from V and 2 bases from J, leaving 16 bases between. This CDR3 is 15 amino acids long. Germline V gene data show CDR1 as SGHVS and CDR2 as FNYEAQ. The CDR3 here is CASSRDAAGQETQYF. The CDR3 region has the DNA TGTGCCAGCAGTAGGGACGCGGCGGGGCAAGAGACCCAGTACTTC.

CDR3 residues: CASSQDRRGEAFF. CDR3 in DNA: TGTGCCAGCAGCCAAGACCGCCGGGGGGAAGCTTTCTTT. The chain links TRBV3-1 (or the pseudogene TRBV3-2) to TRBJ1-1, with a tentative D call TRBD1 (5 bases). V dropped 0 bases and J dropped 8 bases, with 10 bases sitting between them. The germline gives CDR1 LGHDT, CDR2 YNNKEL (reference sequence). The CDR3 consists of 13 residues.

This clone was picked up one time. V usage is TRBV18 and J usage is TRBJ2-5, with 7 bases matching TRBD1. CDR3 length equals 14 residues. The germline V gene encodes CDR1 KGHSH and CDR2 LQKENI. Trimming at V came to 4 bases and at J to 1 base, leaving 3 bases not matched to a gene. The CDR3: CASSLDRAQETQYF. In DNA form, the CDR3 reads TGTGCCAGCTCACTTGACAGGGCCCAAGAGACCCAGTACTTC.

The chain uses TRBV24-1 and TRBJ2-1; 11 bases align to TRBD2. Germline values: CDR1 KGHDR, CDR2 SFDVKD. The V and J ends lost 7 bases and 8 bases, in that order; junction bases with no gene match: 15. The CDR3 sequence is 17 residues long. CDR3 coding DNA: TGTGCCACCAGGGCTAGCGGGGGGCGGGATGGGGGAGATGAGCAGTTCTTC. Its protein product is CATRASGGRDGGDEQFF.

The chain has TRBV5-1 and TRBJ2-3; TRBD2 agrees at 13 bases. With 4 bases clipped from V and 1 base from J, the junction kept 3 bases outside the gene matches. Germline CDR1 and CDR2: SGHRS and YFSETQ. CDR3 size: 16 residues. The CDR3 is CASSQGLAGGTDTQYF. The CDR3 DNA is TGCGCCAGCAGCCAAGGACTAGCGGGGGGCACAGATACGCAGTATTTT.

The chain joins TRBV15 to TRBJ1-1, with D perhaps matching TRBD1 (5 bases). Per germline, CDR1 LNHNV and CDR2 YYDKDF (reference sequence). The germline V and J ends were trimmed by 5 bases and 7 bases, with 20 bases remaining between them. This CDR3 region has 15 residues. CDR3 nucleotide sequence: TGTGCCACCAGCGCTCAAACGGTGGGGCAGGGTGAAGCTTTCTTT. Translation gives CATSAQTVGQGEAFF.

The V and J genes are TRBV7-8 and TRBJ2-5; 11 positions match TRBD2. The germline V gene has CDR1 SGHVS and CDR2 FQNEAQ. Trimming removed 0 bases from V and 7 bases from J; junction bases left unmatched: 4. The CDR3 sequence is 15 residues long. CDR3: CASSLARLAGRTQYF. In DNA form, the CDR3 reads TGTGCCAGCAGCTTAGCGAGACTAGCGGGGAGGACCCAGTACTTC.

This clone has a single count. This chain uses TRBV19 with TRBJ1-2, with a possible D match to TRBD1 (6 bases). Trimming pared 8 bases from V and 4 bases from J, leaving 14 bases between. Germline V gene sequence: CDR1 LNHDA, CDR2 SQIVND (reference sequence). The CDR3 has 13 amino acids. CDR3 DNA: TGTGCCAGTCGCTCAGGGGAATTCTATGGCTACACCTTC. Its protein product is CASRSGEFYGYTF. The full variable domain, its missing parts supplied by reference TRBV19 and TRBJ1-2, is DGGITQSPKYLFRKEGQNVTLSCEQNLNHDAMYWYRQDPGQGLRLIYYSQIVNDFQKGDIAEGYSVSREKKESFPLTVTSAQKNPTAFYLCASRSGEFYGYTFGSGTRLTVV.

The CDR3 sequence is CASSRPLTGGSYNEQFF. CDR3 coding DNA: TGTGCCAGCAGCAGACCCTTGACAGGGGGCTCCTACAATGAGCAGTTCTTC. The chain uses TRBV7-9 and TRBJ2-1, with TRBD1 identical over 9 bases. Looked up from germline, CDR1 is SEHNR and CDR2 is FQNEAQ (reference sequence). The CDR3 is 17 residues long. V dropped 5 bases and J dropped 0; count of bases not matched to a gene: 8.

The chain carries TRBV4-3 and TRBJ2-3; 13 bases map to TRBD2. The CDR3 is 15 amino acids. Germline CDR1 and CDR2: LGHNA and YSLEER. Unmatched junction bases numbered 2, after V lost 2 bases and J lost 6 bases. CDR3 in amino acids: CASSQQTSGGDTQYF. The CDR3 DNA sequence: TGCGCCAGCAGCCAACAGACTAGCGGGGGGGATACGCAGTATTTT.

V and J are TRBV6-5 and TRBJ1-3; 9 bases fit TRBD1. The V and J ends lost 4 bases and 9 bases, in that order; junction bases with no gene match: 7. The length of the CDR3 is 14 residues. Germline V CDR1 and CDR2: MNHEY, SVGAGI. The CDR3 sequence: CASSLETGGGTIYF. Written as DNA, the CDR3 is TGTGCCAGCAGTTTGGAGACAGGGGGAGGCACCATATATTTT.